The 14 T cell receptor beta chains below all came from one sample that was sequenced in a study of blood T cell repertoires in COVID-19. Using immunoSEQ multiplex PCR, the repertoire was profiled, and TCRdb retains in-frame clones only, with some absent. The sample includes tens of thousands of clones, 70% to 85% of them seen just once. The sample consisted of peripheral blood. The receptor set was obtained from a man aged 55 to 70 with active or convalescent COVID-19.

The chain has TRBV7-2 and TRBJ1-1; TRBD1 is a possible D gene (6 bases). CDR1 is SGHTA and CDR2 is FQGNSA in the germline V gene. The CDR3 consists of 13 residues. The V end lost 3 bases, the J end lost 4 bases, and 9 bases lay between the germline ends. This CDR3 is CASSFQGSTEAFF. The CDR3 DNA reads as TGTGCCAGCAGCTTCCAGGGGAGCACTGAAGCTTTCTTT.

The CDR3 loop is CASSQTGQPQHF. The CDR3 DNA is TGTGCCAGCAGCCAAACGGGTCAGCCCCAGCATTTT. The chain recombines TRBV3-1 (or the pseudogene TRBV3-2) with TRBJ1-5; no firm D call. CDR3 length: 12 amino acids. V was pared by 2 bases and J by 6 bases, with 5 bases between. In germline, CDR1 is LGHDT, CDR2 YNNKEL (reference sequence).

The chain carries TRBV5-1 and TRBJ2-1; TRBD1 matches 8 bases. The CDR3 consists of 15 residues. V lost 4 bases, J lost 0 bases, and 3 bases stayed unmatched. Germline V gives CDR1 SGHRS, CDR2 YFSETQ. The CDR3 DNA reads TGCGCCAGCAGCCTGGGGACAGGCTCCTACAATGAGCAGTTCTTC. This codes for CASSLGTGSYNEQFF.

There are a few counts of this clone. The chain is built from TRBV2 and TRBJ1-4; D ambiguous. Germline CDR1 reads SNHLY; CDR2 reads FYNNEI. This CDR3 contains 15 residues. Trimming cost V 6 bases and J 3 bases, with 14 bases left between them. DNA of the CDR3: TGTGCCAGCAGCGCAGAGGCTATAGCTAATGAAAAACTGTTTTTT. This translates into CASSAEAIANEKLFF.

This clone was counted ten times or more. This chain joins TRBV30 and TRBJ2-1, with a weak D call TRBD2 (6 bases). Trimming left V 2 bases short and J 0 bases short, with 14 bases between. Germline CDR1 reads GTSNPN; CDR2 reads SVGIG (reference sequence). The CDR3 consists of 16 residues. The CDR3 sequence is CAWSTVRGSSYNEQFF. CDR3 nucleotides: TGTGCCTGGAGTACGGTGCGGGGAAGCTCCTACAATGAGCAGTTCTTC.

The chain combines TRBV9 with TRBJ2-6, with 12 bases that match TRBD1. The CDR3 covers 19 residues. Trimming took 4 bases from V and 1 from J; bases not matched to a gene: 9. Germline CDR1 and CDR2: SGDLS and YYNGEE. The CDR3 bases are TGTGCCAGCAGCATAACGAGGGGACAGGGGGCATCTGGGGCCAACGTCCTGACTTTC. Its protein is CASSITRGQGASGANVLTF.

The J gene is TRBJ1-1, the V gene TRBV10-3, with D possibly TRBD1 on 6 matching bases. Germline V lookup: CDR1 ENHRY, CDR2 SYGVKD. Between the trimmed V and J ends, which lost 8 bases and 3 bases, there was a span of 13 bases. The CDR3 contains 13 residues. The CDR3 spells CAIAPDSYTEAFF. The CDR3 DNA follows: TGTGCCATCGCCCCGGACAGCTACACTGAAGCTTTCTTT.

The chain links TRBV7-9 to TRBJ1-5; TRBD1 matches 7 bases. The germline gives CDR1 SEHNR, CDR2 FQNEAQ (reference sequence). V shed 3 bases and J 4 bases; nucleotides not matched to a gene: 3. The CDR3 loop spans 14 amino acids. For the CDR3, the DNA is TGTGCCAGCAGCTTTACAGGGGATAATCAGCCCCAGCATTTT. Translated: CASSFTGDNQPQHF.

The chain employs TRBV7-9 and TRBJ2-3; D ambiguous. The CDR3 has 14 amino acids. From germline, CDR1 is SEHNR and CDR2 FQNEAQ (reference sequence). Trimming stripped 5 bases from V and 4 bases from J, with 13 bases between. In DNA, the CDR3 is TGTGCCAGCAGCCCGAGTGGAGCCTCAGATACGCAGTATTTT. The encoded protein is CASSPSGASDTQYF. The variable domain in full, with the rest retrieved from reference TRBV7-9 and TRBJ2-3, is DTGVSQNPRHKITKRGQNVTFRCDPISEHNRLYWYRQTLGQGPEFLTYFQNEAQLEKSRLLSDRFSAERPKGSFSTLEIQRTEQGDSAMYLCASSPSGASDTQYFGPGTRLTVL.

V is TRBV5-4 and J is TRBJ1-1, with D perhaps matching TRBD1 (5 bases). The ends were cut back, 4 bases at V and 12 bases at J, with 13 bases in the middle. The CDR3 sequence is 11 residues long. Germline CDR1 SGHNT, CDR2 YYREEE (reference sequence). In nucleotides, the CDR3 is TGTGCCAGCAGCACGGGACTGATCACTTTCTTT. Amino acid sequence: CASSTGLITFF.

This clone was observed a handful of times. The chain uses TRBV2 and TRBJ1-6; possible D gene TRBD1, 6 bases. The CDR3 length is 15 residues. Per germline, CDR1 SNHLY and CDR2 FYNNEI. Trimming pared 0 bases from V and 8 bases from J, leaving 11 bases between. The CDR3 region is CASSEARQGYSPLHF. CDR3 DNA sequence: TGTGCCAGCAGTGAAGCGCGGCAGGGGTATTCACCCCTCCACTTT.

The chain employs TRBV6-1 and TRBJ2-7, with 7 bases identical to TRBD2. Germline V gene sequence: CDR1 MNHNS, CDR2 SASEGT. The junction had 7 bases not matched to a gene; V was cut back by 2 bases and J by 3 bases. The CDR3 is 15 residues long. The CDR3 region is CASSEWGTTLYEQYF. CDR3 DNA: TGTGCCAGCAGTGAATGGGGGACTACCCTCTACGAGCAGTACTTC.

The chain joins TRBV6-1 to TRBJ1-6; the D is unclear. Germline V gene lookup returns CDR1 MNHNS and CDR2 SASEGT. The CDR3 is 12 amino acids. The V gene lost 5 bases and the J gene lost 7 bases, with 6 bases spanning the gap. CDR3 region: CASSLQNSPLHF. The DNA for the CDR3 is TGTGCCAGCAGTTTACAGAATTCACCCCTCCACTTT.

The chain couples TRBV16 to TRBJ2-7; no clear D gene. CDR1 is KGHSY, CDR2 FQNENV, per germline. The CDR3 is made up of 13 amino acids. V was pared by 3 bases and J by 1 base, with 7 bases between. The CDR3: CASSQAVSYEQYF. Written as DNA, the CDR3 is TGTGCCAGCAGCCAGGCAGTATCCTACGAGCAGTACTTC.